The rows below give T cell receptor beta chains drawn from one sample of a study of cytomegalovirus exposure and HLA in healthy donors. Assay: immunoSEQ multiplex PCR; the TCRdb copy retains only in-frame clones and omits some. This table holds about 150,000 clones, 70% to 85% found once. Material: PBMCs. These receptors all stem from a woman aged 30 to 39 in good health and CMV-seropositive. CDR3s include the opening cysteine and the closing phenylalanine or tryptophan. A D gene is named only where the DNA matches it firmly. Clone sizes are given selectively: once, few, many, or a class where the clone is expanded.

CDR3aa	CDR3nt	abundance	v_gene	d_gene	j_gene
CSVEQRERADTQYF	TGCAGCGTTGAACAGCGGGAGAGAGCAGATACGCAGTATTTT	.	TRBV29-1	TRBD2	TRBJ2-3
CASSPQQENTEAFF	TGTGCCAGCTCACCACAACAGGAGAACACTGAAGCTTTCTTT	few	TRBV18	.	TRBJ1-1
CASSPRGQGRVTGELFF	TGCGCCAGCAGCCCACGTGGACAGGGACGCGTTACCGGGGAGCTGTTTTTT	few	TRBV4-1	TRBD1	TRBJ2-2
CASKRLAGGSDTQYF	TGTGCCAGCAAACGACTAGCGGGAGGGAGTGATACGCAGTATTTT	.	TRBV6-5	TRBD2	TRBJ2-3
CASSLEGRVRTEAFF	TGCGCCAGCAGCTTGGAGGGCAGGGTAAGGACTGAAGCTTTCTTT	.	TRBV5-1	.	TRBJ1-1
CASSYAREDQPQHF	TGTGCCAGCAGTTACGCCCGGGAGGATCAGCCCCAGCATTTT	.	TRBV6-6	.	TRBJ1-5
CASSLGGQMNQETQYF	TGCGCCAGCAGCTTGGGGGGACAGATGAACCAAGAGACCCAGTACTTC	.	TRBV5-1	TRBD1	TRBJ2-5
CASSVQNEQYF	TGTGCCAGCAGTGTACAGAACGAGCAGTACTTC	once	TRBV2	.	TRBJ2-7
CASSDYSGANVLTF	TGCGCCAGCAGTGATTACTCTGGGGCCAACGTCCTGACTTTC	.	TRBV10-1	.	TRBJ2-6
CASSSLGTQRYEQYF	TGTGCCAGCAGCTCTCTGGGGACTCAACGGTACGAGCAGTACTTC	once	TRBV28	.	TRBJ2-7
CASRSYEQYF	TGTGCCAGCCGGAGCTACGAGCAGTACTTC	once	TRBV6-1	.	TRBJ2-7
CASSWGQVTQYF	TGTGCCAGCAGTTGGGGACAGGTTACGCAGTATTTT	.	TRBV28	TRBD1	TRBJ2-3
CASSPRPTGFYEQYF	TGTGCCAGCAGCCCTAGGCCCACAGGGTTCTACGAGCAGTACTTC	.	TRBV11-3	.	TRBJ2-7
CASSQVGPVGTDTQYF	TGTGCCAGCAGCCAAGTGGGGCCGGTAGGCACAGATACGCAGTATTTT	.	TRBV4-2	.	TRBJ2-3
CATPLAGGPYEQYF	TGTGCCACCCCGTTAGCGGGAGGGCCCTACGAGCAGTACTTC	.	TRBV19	TRBD2	TRBJ2-7
CASSQRREGSLRNTEAFF	TGCGCCAGCAGCCAACGCCGAGAGGGAAGCCTACGGAACACTGAAGCTTTCTTT	.	TRBV4-1	.	TRBJ1-1
CASSLGQGGEQFF	TGTGCCAGCAGCTTAGGACAGGGTGGCGAGCAGTTCTTC	few	TRBV5-4	TRBD1	TRBJ2-1
CASSQELNYEQYF	TGCGCCAGCAGCCAAGAACTCAACTACGAGCAGTACTTC	.	TRBV4-3	.	TRBJ2-7
CASSTRQGLEWFF	TGTGCCAGCAGTACCCGACAGGGCCTTGAGTGGTTCTTC	.	TRBV27	TRBD1	TRBJ2-1
CATTVDSNSYEQYF	TGTGCCACCACAGTCGATTCAAACTCCTACGAGCAGTACTTC	.	TRBV6-5	.	TRBJ2-7
CASSRGTGTNTGELFF	TGCGCCAGCAGTCGCGGAACGGGTACGAACACCGGGGAGCTGTTTTTT	.	TRBV4-3	.	TRBJ2-2
CASSFGSGGVSYEQYF	TGTGCCAGCAGTTTTGGGAGCGGGGGGGTCTCCTACGAGCAGTACTTC	.	TRBV27	TRBD2	TRBJ2-7
CAWSPGQDYGYTF	TGTGCCTGGAGTCCGGGACAGGACTATGGCTACACCTTC	.	TRBV30	TRBD1	TRBJ1-2
CASSFRGTEAFF	TGTGCCAGCAGCTTCAGGGGCACTGAAGCTTTCTTT	few	TRBV6-1	.	TRBJ1-1
CASSLFGQGAFEQYF	TGTGCCAGCAGCTTGTTCGGACAGGGGGCGTTCGAGCAGTACTTC	.	TRBV7-2	TRBD1	TRBJ2-7
CASSLTQETQYF	TGTGCCAGCAGCTTGACTCAAGAGACCCAGTACTTC	.	TRBV5-4	.	TRBJ2-5
CASRLLAGGHYEQYF	TGTGCCAGCAGGTTACTAGCGGGAGGCCACTACGAGCAGTACTTC	.	TRBV7-8	TRBD2	TRBJ2-7
CASSLWASLGYEQYF	TGTGCCAGCAGTTTATGGGCTAGCCTAGGGTACGAGCAGTACTTC	.	TRBV28	.	TRBJ2-7
CATRDTSNQPQHF	TGTGCCACCCGGGACACCAGCAATCAGCCCCAGCATTTT	few	TRBV6-4	.	TRBJ1-5
CASSLLVGREGTEQFF	TGCGCCAGCAGCCTCCTTGTTGGGCGGGAGGGCACTGAGCAGTTCTTC	.	TRBV4-3	TRBD2	TRBJ2-1
CASSVSSNNEQFF	TGTGCCAGCAGTGTGTCTAGTAATAATGAGCAGTTCTTC	.	TRBV6-1	.	TRBJ2-1
CASSPGRGGSDTQYF	TGTGCCAGCTCTCCCGGCCGGGGTGGGTCAGATACGCAGTATTTT	few	TRBV6-4	.	TRBJ2-3
CASSHGQTNTEAFF	TGTGCCAGCAGCCACGGACAAACGAACACTGAAGCTTTCTTT	.	TRBV4-2	.	TRBJ1-1
CASDFITDRESNQPQHF	TGTGCCAGCGACTTTATAACGGACAGGGAGAGCAATCAGCCCCAGCATTTT	.	TRBV28	TRBD1	TRBJ1-5
CASTLTGKGGELFF	TGTGCCAGCACTCTGACAGGGAAGGGCGGGGAGCTGTTTTTT	once	TRBV27	TRBD1	TRBJ2-2
CASSLGASGSGEQFF	TGTGCCAGCAGCTTAGGGGCTAGCGGTTCGGGTGAGCAGTTCTTC	.	TRBV7-6	TRBD2	TRBJ2-1
CSVNLQGLSEQYF	TGCAGCGTTAACTTACAGGGTTTATCCGAGCAGTACTTC	.	TRBV29-1	.	TRBJ2-7
CASSDRRETQYF	TGTGCCAGCTCTGACCGGAGGGAGACCCAGTACTTC	few	TRBV18	.	TRBJ2-5
CASSFQTANYGYTF	TGTGCCAGCAGCTTCCAGACAGCTAACTATGGCTACACCTTC	.	TRBV7-9	.	TRBJ1-2
CASSLVGGQDIGELFF	TGTGCCAGCAGCTTAGTAGGCGGACAAGACATTGGGGAGCTGTTTTTT	.	TRBV7-6	.	TRBJ2-2
CASSRTILETQYF	TGTGCCAGCAGCCGGACTATCTTGGAGACCCAGTACTTC	.	TRBV7-2	.	TRBJ2-5
CASSYSGQGRYEQYF	TGTGCCAGCAGTTACTCCGGACAGGGTCGCTACGAGCAGTACTTC	few	TRBV6-5	TRBD1	TRBJ2-7
CASSRSTGVDRVEGYTF	TGTGCCAGCAGCCGAAGCACTGGCGTAGACAGGGTAGAAGGCTACACCTTC	.	TRBV5-6	TRBD1	TRBJ1-2
CSVSLTGSISQPQHF	TGCAGCGTTTCCCTGACAGGGAGTATTAGTCAGCCCCAGCATTTT	.	TRBV29-1	TRBD1	TRBJ1-5
CAIQTGGDTEAFF	TGTGCCATCCAGACCGGGGGGGACACTGAAGCTTTCTTT	few	TRBV10-3	.	TRBJ1-1
CASSVTGDYGYTF	TGTGCCAGCAGTGTCACAGGGGACTATGGCTACACCTTC	.	TRBV6-6	TRBD1	TRBJ1-2
CASNRGYSNQPQHF	TGTGCCAGCAATAGGGGCTATAGCAATCAGCCCCAGCATTTT	.	TRBV28	.	TRBJ1-5
CASSIDSSNQPQHF	TGTGCCAGTAGTATCGACAGTAGCAATCAGCCCCAGCATTTT	.	TRBV19	.	TRBJ1-5
CASSEMRISYNEQFF	TGTGCCAGCAGTGAAATGCGGATCTCCTACAATGAGCAGTTCTTC	.	TRBV6-1	.	TRBJ2-1
CAWSGGQGQAQHF	TGTGCCTGGAGTGGAGGTCAGGGACAGGCCCAGCATTTT	.	TRBV30	TRBD1	TRBJ1-5
CASSQDSGQGPADTQYF	TGCGCCAGCAGCCAAGACTCCGGACAGGGCCCCGCAGATACGCAGTATTTT	.	TRBV4-3	TRBD1	TRBJ2-3
CASSLSGTSNEQFF	TGTGCCAGCAGCTTGTCGGGGACTTCCAATGAGCAGTTCTTC	.	TRBV5-4	.	TRBJ2-1
CASSQEDGGQFF	TGCGCCAGCAGCCAAGAAGACGGGGGGCAGTTCTTC	.	TRBV4-3	.	TRBJ2-1
CASSEYGQGLYNEQFF	TGTGCCAGCAGTGAATATGGGCAGGGGTTATACAATGAGCAGTTCTTC	.	TRBV25-1	.	TRBJ2-1